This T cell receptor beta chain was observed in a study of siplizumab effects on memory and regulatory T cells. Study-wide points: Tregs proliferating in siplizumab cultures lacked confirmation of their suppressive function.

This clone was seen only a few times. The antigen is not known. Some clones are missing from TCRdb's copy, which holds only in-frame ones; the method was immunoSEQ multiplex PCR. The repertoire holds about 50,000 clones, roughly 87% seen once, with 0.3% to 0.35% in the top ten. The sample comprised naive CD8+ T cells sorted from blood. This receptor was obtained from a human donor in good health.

The CDR3 bases are TGTGCCAGCAGCTTGCCGGCTACCAATGAGCAGTTCTTC. This encodes CASSLPATNEQFF. V gene TRBV5-5 combines with J gene TRBJ2-1, with D unclear. The CDR3 consists of 13 residues. Trimming removed 1 base at V and 6 bases at J, with 8 bases between. The germline CDR1 and CDR2 sequences are SGHKS and YYEKEE (reference sequence).